This T cell receptor (beta chain) was observed in a study of T-cell memory formation after mild COVID-19. Background on the study: There were largely donor-specific TCR clusters. The study's findings and limits: Chiefly within CM and EM were the contracting CD4+ clones; CD8+ ones were within EMRA. The authors left the SARS-CoV-2 specificity of second-wave clones peaking on day 37 unconfirmed. A subset of responding clones appeared in pre-infection memory, suggesting cross-reactive memory joined.

Per the germline V gene, CDR1 is MDHEN and CDR2 is SYDVKM. V shed 10 bases, J shed 1 base, and the junction held 10 bases outside the gene matches. The CDR3 sequence is 15 residues long. A few counts support this clonotype. Its antigen is still unknown. TCRdb re-analysed the 5' RACE reads in MiXCR, keeping a single row per CDR3 protein. The table includes approximately 580,000 distinct CDR3 sequences, over 20% detected once. The rearrangement links TRBV28 to TRBJ2-4; 7 bases are shared with TRBD2. This sequence originates from an adult woman who had mild COVID-19 (a few samples of this study predate the infection). Cell type and time point are not known. Input material: PBMCs or a T cell subset sorted from them (not recorded which). CDR3 sequence: CATVGGRGAKNIQYF. In nucleotides, the CDR3 is TGTGCCACCGTCGGCGGGAGAGGGGCCAAAAACATTCAGTACTTC.